One sample yielded the 15 T cell receptor beta chains listed below, sequenced in a study of lymphopenia after photon versus proton radiotherapy. Sequencing was performed with immunoSEQ multiplex PCR; in TCRdb, only in-frame clones are kept and a portion is missing. Among about 18,000 clones listed, 70% to 90% were seen once. The input for sequencing was peripheral blood, taken from a patient treated with proton-based radiotherapy. Every receptor here comes from a man aged 65 to 79 with pancreatic cancer.

CDR3 region: CASTGGGTDTQYF. DNA for the CDR3: TGTGCCAGTACGGGAGGGGGCACAGATACGCAGTATTTT. This chain joins TRBV19 and TRBJ2-3; 8 bases agree with TRBD2. From germline, CDR1 is LNHDA and CDR2 SQIVND (reference sequence). Unmatched junction bases numbered 1, after V lost 7 bases and J lost 1 base. The CDR3 length is 13 residues.

This sequence joins TRBV9 and TRBJ2-1; 11 nucleotides align to TRBD2. The germline V gene has CDR1 SGDLS and CDR2 YYNGEE. The CDR3 loop spans 16 amino acids. Unmatched junction bases numbered 8, after V lost 2 bases and J lost 7 bases. CDR3 loop: CASSVTSGSLGNEQFF. CDR3 nucleotides: TGTGCCAGCAGCGTCACTAGCGGGAGCCTCGGGAATGAGCAGTTCTTC.

V and J are TRBV19 and TRBJ2-6; D remains ambiguous. Trimming took off 3 bases at V and 2 bases at J, with 8 bases between the two ends. This CDR3 contains 15 residues. The germline V gene has CDR1 LNHDA and CDR2 SQIVND (reference sequence). This CDR3 is CASSILGTGANVLTF. CDR3 nucleotide sequence: TGTGCCAGTAGTATCCTGGGTACTGGGGCCAACGTCCTGACTTTC.

The rearrangement uses TRBV6-1 and TRBJ1-1; the D is unclear. The CDR3 is 14 amino acids. Trimming removed 4 bases from V and 1 base from J, with 10 bases in between. CDR1 is MNHNS and CDR2 is SASEGT in the germline V gene. CDR3 sequence (DNA): TGTGCCAGCAGTGTCGTCCGCCGGAACACTGAAGCTTTCTTT. The encoded protein is CASSVVRRNTEAFF.

The CDR3 sequence: CASSRGTKYTGELFF. The CDR3 DNA reads TGTGCCAGCTCCCGCGGGACAAAATACACCGGGGAGCTGTTTTTT. J is TRBJ2-2 and V is TRBV6-5; either TRBD1 or TRBD2 may supply D (6 bases each). The CDR3 runs 15 residues. The ends were cut back, 8 bases at V and 3 bases at J, with 16 bases in the middle. In germline, CDR1 is MNHEY, CDR2 SVGAGI.

Only one count was recorded for this clone. The chain is built from TRBV6-1 and TRBJ2-1; 7 bases map to TRBD2. V trimming: 2 bases; J trimming: 6 bases; junction bases outside the gene matches: 10. The CDR3 loop spans 16 amino acids. Germline V gene sequence: CDR1 MNHNS, CDR2 SASEGT. CDR3 residues: CASSERGTTMGNEQFF. In DNA, the CDR3 is TGTGCCAGCAGTGAAAGAGGGACTACCATGGGCAATGAGCAGTTCTTC.

The rearrangement uses TRBV12-5 and TRBJ1-4; 7 bases align to TRBD1. V shed 3 bases, J shed 8 bases, and the junction held 9 bases outside the gene matches. Germline CDR1 LGHNT, CDR2 FRNRAP. The CDR3 totals 15 residues. CDR3 nucleotides: TGTGCTAGTGGTTTAACTCGACAGGGCGGCGAAAAACTGTTTTTT. Translation gives CASGLTRQGGEKLFF.

This chain connects TRBV18 to TRBJ1-1; D ambiguous. The CDR3 covers 13 residues. V was shortened by 1 base and J by 5 bases, with 8 bases between the two germline ends. Germline values: CDR1 KGHSH, CDR2 LQKENI. DNA of the CDR3: TGTGCCAGCTCACCACGTAAGGGAACTGAAGCTTTCTTT. It encodes CASSPRKGTEAFF.

The chain employs TRBV18 and TRBJ2-7, with D perhaps TRBD1 (6 bases). Trimming removed 2 bases at V and 6 bases at J, with 17 bases between. The CDR3 runs to 15 residues. In germline, CDR1 is KGHSH, CDR2 LQKENI. CDR3 region: CASSPGTPRGSEQYF. The CDR3 DNA sequence: TGTGCCAGCTCACCAGGGACACCCCGGGGAAGCGAGCAGTACTTC.

Concerning this clone itself: Different DNA sequences within this sample yield the same CDR3. The V and J genes are TRBV18 and TRBJ1-5; D is undetermined. Germline V CDR1 and CDR2: KGHSH, LQKENI. This CDR3 spans 13 amino acids. V was pared by 3 bases and J by 0 bases, with 3 bases between. The CDR3: CASSPGSNQPQHF. CDR3 sequence (DNA): TGTGCCAGCTCACCGGGTAGCAATCAGCCCCAGCATTTT.

This chain joins TRBV11-2 and TRBJ2-7, with D possibly matching TRBD1 (6 bases). The V gene's germline CDR1 is SGHAT and CDR2 FQNNGV. CDR3 length: 14 residues. Trimming removed 6 bases at V and 3 bases at J, with 15 bases between. The DNA for the CDR3 is TGTGCCAGCAGAACTACAGGGAGACACTACGAGCAGTACTTC. It yields the protein CASRTTGRHYEQYF.

This chain uses TRBV30 with TRBJ1-6; no firm D call. The V end was cut by 0 bases, the J end by 4 bases, with 13 bases between. The CDR3 spans 16 residues. In germline, CDR1 is GTSNPN, CDR2 SVGIG (reference sequence). The CDR3 loop reads CAWSVPDVHYNSPLHF. The CDR3 DNA reads as TGTGCCTGGAGTGTCCCAGACGTCCATTATAATTCACCCCTCCACTTT.

V is TRBV27 and J is TRBJ2-2; D perhaps matches TRBD1 (5 bases). The CDR3 is 18 amino acids. Looked up from germline, CDR1 is MNHEY and CDR2 is SMNVEV (reference sequence). Trimming stripped 3 bases from V and 2 bases from J, with 19 bases between. In DNA, the CDR3 is TGTGCCAGCAGTTTCGGGCAGGGTAGGGCCGGTAACACCGGGGAGCTGTTTTTT. Amino acids: CASSFGQGRAGNTGELFF.

This chain uses TRBV6-1 with TRBJ1-1; D unclear. Germline V gives CDR1 MNHNS, CDR2 SASEGT. The V end lost 4 bases, the J end lost 6 bases, and 15 bases lay between the germline ends. CDR3 size: 14 residues. CDR3 bases: TGTGCCAGCAGTGCTTCAGGAGGGTTCTCTGAAGCTTTCTTT. Translated: CASSASGGFSEAFF.

This chain connects TRBV7-9 to TRBJ2-3; D is uncertain. CDR3 size: 14 residues. V was shortened by 7 bases and J by 0 bases, with 11 bases between the two germline ends. Germline V gene sequence: CDR1 SEHNR, CDR2 FQNEAQ (reference sequence). CDR3 amino acids: CASNSDGSTDTQYF. The CDR3 DNA follows: TGTGCCAGCAACTCGGACGGTAGCACAGATACGCAGTATTTT.